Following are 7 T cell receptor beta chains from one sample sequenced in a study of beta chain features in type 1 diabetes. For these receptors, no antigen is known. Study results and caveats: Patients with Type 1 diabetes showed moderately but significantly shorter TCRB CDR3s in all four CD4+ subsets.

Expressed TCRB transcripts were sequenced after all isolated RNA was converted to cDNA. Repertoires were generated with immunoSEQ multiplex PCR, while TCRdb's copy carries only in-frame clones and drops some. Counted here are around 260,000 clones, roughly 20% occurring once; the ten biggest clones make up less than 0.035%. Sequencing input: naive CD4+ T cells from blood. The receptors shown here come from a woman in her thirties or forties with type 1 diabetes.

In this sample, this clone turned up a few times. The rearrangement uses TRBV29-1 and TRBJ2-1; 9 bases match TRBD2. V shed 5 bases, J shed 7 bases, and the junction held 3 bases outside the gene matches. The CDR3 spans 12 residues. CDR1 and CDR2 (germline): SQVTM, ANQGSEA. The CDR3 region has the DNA TGCAGCGTTCGGCGGGAGGGGAATGAGCAGTTCTTC. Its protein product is CSVRREGNEQFF.

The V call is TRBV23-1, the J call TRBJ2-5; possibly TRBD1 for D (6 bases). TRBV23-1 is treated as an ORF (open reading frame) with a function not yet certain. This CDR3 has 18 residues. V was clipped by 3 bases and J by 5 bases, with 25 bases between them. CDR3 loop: CASSQIGDTQSRSETQYF. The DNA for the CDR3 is TGCGCCAGCAGTCAGATTGGGGACACGCAGTCGAGATCGGAGACCCAGTACTTC.

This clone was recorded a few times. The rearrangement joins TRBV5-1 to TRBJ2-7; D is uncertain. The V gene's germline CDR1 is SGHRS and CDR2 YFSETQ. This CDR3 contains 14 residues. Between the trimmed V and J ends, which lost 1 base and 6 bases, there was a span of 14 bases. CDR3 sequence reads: CASSLLLRSGEQYF. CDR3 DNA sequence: TGCGCCAGCAGCTTGCTCCTCCGGAGTGGCGAGCAGTACTTC.

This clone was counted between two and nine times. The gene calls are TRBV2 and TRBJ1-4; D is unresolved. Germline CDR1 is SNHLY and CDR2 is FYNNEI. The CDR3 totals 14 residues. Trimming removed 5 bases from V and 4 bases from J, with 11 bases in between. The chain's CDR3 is CASSSGLSNEKLFF. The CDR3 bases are TGTGCCAGCAGTTCAGGACTTAGTAATGAAAAACTGTTTTTT.

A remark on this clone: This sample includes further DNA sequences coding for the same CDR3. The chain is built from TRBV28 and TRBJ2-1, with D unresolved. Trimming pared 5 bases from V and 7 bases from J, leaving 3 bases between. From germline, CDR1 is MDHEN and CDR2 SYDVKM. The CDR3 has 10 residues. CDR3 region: CASSLNEQFF. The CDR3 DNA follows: TGTGCCAGCAGTCTGAATGAGCAGTTCTTC.

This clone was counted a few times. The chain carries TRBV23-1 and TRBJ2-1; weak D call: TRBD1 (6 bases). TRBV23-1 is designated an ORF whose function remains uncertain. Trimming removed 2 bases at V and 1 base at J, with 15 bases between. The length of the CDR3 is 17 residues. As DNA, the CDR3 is TGCGCCAGCAGTCAAACCCACAGGGTACGGTCCTACAATGAGCAGTTCTTC. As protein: CASSQTHRVRSYNEQFF.

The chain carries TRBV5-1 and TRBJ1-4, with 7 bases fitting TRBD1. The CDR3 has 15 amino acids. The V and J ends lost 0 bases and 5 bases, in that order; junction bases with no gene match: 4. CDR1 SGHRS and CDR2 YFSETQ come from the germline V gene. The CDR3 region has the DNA TGCGCCAGCAGCTTGGAACAGGGGAGGAATGAAAAACTGTTTTTT. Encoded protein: CASSLEQGRNEKLFF.